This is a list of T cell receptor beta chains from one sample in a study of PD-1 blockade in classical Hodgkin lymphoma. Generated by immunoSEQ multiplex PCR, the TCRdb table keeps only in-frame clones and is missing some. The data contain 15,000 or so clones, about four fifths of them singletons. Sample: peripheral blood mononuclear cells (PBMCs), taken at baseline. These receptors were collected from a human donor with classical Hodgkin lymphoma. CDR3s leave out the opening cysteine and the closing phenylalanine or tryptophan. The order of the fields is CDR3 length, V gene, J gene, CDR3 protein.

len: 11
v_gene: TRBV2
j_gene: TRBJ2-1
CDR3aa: ASREDSPGKQF

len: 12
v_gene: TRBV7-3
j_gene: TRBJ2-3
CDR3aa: ASSLGDNTDTQY

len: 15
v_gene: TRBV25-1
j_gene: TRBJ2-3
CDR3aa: ASSEVKGGGGTDTQY

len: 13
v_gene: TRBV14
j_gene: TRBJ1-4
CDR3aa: ASSQLRQGGEKLF

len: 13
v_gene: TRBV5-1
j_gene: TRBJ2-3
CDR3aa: ASSYDRVITDTQY

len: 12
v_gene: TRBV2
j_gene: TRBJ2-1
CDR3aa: ASSDDPTYNEQF

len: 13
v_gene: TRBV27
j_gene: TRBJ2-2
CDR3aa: ASSLSLRGIGELF

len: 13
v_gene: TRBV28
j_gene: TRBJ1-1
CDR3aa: ASSLLDQGNTEAF

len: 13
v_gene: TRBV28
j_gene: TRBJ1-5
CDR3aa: ASHDRGRGNQPQH

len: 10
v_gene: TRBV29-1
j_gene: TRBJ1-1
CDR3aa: SVDRDWAEAF

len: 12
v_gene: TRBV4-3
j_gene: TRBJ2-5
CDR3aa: ASRQGLVSETQY

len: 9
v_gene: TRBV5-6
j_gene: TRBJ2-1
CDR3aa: ASSFINEQF

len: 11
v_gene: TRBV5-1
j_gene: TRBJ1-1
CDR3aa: AIPGGESTEAF

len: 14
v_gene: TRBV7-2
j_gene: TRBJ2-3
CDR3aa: ASSIGGTSGGDTQY

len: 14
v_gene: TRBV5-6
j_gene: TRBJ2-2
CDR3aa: ASSLGDRGLVGELF

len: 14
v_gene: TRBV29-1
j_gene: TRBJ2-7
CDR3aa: SVVSGSGTQSYEQY